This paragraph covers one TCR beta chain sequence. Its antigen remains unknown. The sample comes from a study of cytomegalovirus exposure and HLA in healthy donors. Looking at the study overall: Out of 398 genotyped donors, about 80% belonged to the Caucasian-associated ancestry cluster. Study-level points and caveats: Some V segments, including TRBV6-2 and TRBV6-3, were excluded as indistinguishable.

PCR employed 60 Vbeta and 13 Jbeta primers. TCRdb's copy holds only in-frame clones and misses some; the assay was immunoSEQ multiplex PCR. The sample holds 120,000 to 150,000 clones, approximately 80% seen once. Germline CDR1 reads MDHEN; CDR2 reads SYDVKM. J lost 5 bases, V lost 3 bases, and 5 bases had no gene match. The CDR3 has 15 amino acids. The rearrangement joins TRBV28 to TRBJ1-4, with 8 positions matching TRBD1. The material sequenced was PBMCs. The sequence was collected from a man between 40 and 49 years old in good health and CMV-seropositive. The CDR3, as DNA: TGTGCCAGCAGTTTTGGGGGACAGGAAAATGAAAAACTGTTTTTT. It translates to CASSFGGQENEKLFF.